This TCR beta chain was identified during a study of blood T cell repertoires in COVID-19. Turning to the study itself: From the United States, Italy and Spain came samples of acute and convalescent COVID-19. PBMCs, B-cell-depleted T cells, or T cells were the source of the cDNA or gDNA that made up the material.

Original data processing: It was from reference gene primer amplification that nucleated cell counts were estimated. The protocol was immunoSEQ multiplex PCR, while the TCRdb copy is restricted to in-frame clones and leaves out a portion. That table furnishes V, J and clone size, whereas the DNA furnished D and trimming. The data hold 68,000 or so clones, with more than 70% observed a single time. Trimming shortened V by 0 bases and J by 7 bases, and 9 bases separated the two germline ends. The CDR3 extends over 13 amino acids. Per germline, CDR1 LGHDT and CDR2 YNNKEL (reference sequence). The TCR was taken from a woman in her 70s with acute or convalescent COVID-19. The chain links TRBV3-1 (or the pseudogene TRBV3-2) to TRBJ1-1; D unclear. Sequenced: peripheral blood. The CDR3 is CASSQDRKSEAFF. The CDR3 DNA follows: TGTGCCAGCAGCCAAGATAGAAAGAGTGAAGCTTTCTTT.